This TCR beta chain emerged from a study of control samples from healthy donors and cancer patients. This clone was recorded only once. Data came from immunoSEQ multiplex PCR; TCRdb stores just in-frame clones and leaves some out. There are some 150,000 clones in the sample; around 93% occur only once, and about 4% lies in the top ten. Specimen: blood. This TCR came from a woman aged 60 to 75 in good health.

The CDR3 region has the DNA TGTGCCTGGAGTGACGGCGGGGGAGCCTATAATTCACCCCTCCACTTT. Its translation is CAWSDGGGAYNSPLHF. The genes are TRBV30 and TRBJ1-6; D possibly corresponds to TRBD1 (5 bases). Germline CDR1 GTSNPN, CDR2 SVGIG (reference sequence). The CDR3 is 16 amino acids. Between the trimmed V and J ends, which lost 1 base and 2 bases, there was a span of 12 bases.